This T cell receptor beta chain emerged from a study of cytomegalovirus exposure and HLA in healthy donors. The CDR3 consists of 14 residues. V was clipped by 6 bases and J by 7 bases; unmatched bases: 5. From germline, CDR1 is MDHEN and CDR2 SYDVKM. A remark on this clone: Its antigen is unidentified.

Study findings and constraints: Indistinguishable V segments, including TRBV6-2 and TRBV6-3, were excluded. About 87% or about 30% of the time was how often most TCR beta V segments were productive, according to an earlier analysis.

PCR primers comprised 60 Vbeta and 13 Jbeta primers. Profiling relied on immunoSEQ multiplex PCR, and the TCRdb table lists in-frame clones only, not all of them. This sample's table reports tens of thousands of clones. This clonotype was obtained from a woman aged 40 to 55 in good health and CMV-seronegative. The sequencing sample was made of PBMCs. This chain uses TRBV28 with TRBJ1-6; the match to TRBD1 covers 8 bases. The CDR3 spells CASSLGQANSPLHF. CDR3 coding DNA: TGTGCCAGCAGCTTGGGACAGGCGAATTCACCCCTCCACTTT.